The sequence of this T cell receptor beta chain was determined in a study of identical twins (dated by TCRdb to 2015 to 2016). Some background on the complete study: To test whether fetal clonotypes persist, this study deep-sequenced TCR alpha and beta repertoires from monozygotic twins, from unrelated adults of various ages, and from cord blood. To rule out contamination, the twin experiments were replicated at different times with different library preparation protocols. The full study reports these points: Invariant T cells such as MAIT and iNKT could partly confound zero-insertion analyses, although diverse VJ usage argued against such confounding for most clonotypes. In monozygotic twins, out-of-frame TCR alpha sharing was systematically underestimated by recombination models, although the models agreed with sharing between unrelated individuals. Out-of-frame TCR alpha sequences shared between twins showed an excess of low generation-probability sequences compared with coincidental sharing between unrelated individuals. Because the same donors could not be followed over many years, the conclusions depended on cross-sectional statistical analysis. Fewer insertions were carried by abundant cord blood beta clonotypes, a similar but weaker trend appeared in young adult naive repertoires, and no such trend appeared in memory repertoires. A weaker excess of twin sharing was found in beta out-of-frame sequences because the signal-to-noise ratio was lowered by fewer shared sequences.

Trimming takes 4 bases off V and 2 bases off J; junction bases not matched to a gene: 10. According to the germline V gene, CDR1 reads KGHDR and CDR2 reads SFDVKD. CDR3 length: 17 amino acids, cysteine to phenylalanine. Only the CDR3 portion is preserved as DNA: 51 bases, with reading frame beginning at the first base. As concerns this clonotype: No antigen is known for it. Per-base quality was not reported, and no clone a single base away is much larger than it.

To prepare the library, 5' RACE was applied. The sample was run on an Illumina HiSeq 2000. A universal primer binding site was added through template switching, and the final cDNA carried a unique molecular identifier so that TCR cDNA molecules could be counted accurately. Specific primers in the conserved constant-segment region were used to synthesize first-strand cDNA for TCR alpha and beta chains. Each cDNA library was double barcoded, with a SMART-Mk sample barcode plus Illumina barcodes, to control for contamination. TruSeq adapter sequences along with Illumina sample barcodes were introduced in two successive PCR steps. The TCR alpha and beta cDNA libraries were sequenced on the Illumina HiSeq platform using custom primers. In the authors' own workflow: Raw reads were processed with MiGEC to extract unique molecular identifiers, and MiXCR was used to determine CDR3 positions. For each individual, recombination models were inferred using an EM algorithm with the repgenHMM and IGoR tools. The tcR package in R was used for shared clonotype analysis, with sharing normalized by the product of cloneset sizes. To study raw recombination free of thymic and clonal selection effects, out-of-frame nonproductive sequences were analyzed. In-frame beta chains were kept once TCRdb had trimmed the public reads at Q25 with fastp and called clones with MiXCR. Every entry covers one CDR3 protein and lists the most common genes and DNA from its rows. The V and J calls, along with clone size, are taken from TCRdb and not from the paper's own processing. For this sample there are about 220,000 distinct CDR3 sequences; about 7.5% appear just once. The top ten clones comprise about 2% of the sample.

Every donor was a healthy Caucasian. The twin cohort comprised three pairs of female monozygotic twins, all aged about 18 to 30 years. Miltenyi CD45RO+ enrichment and human naive T-cell isolation kits were used to isolate memory (CD45RO+) and naive T cells from PBMC. The same data also contributed to another study, on yellow fever vaccine responses in identical twins. As the second publication notes: The T cell response to vaccination in identical twins was reported by the authors to appear partly convergent and partly personalized. In the study, vaccine-responding T cell clones were precisely tracked in identical twins.

The sample taken for sequencing was memory (CD45RO+) T cells sorted from blood. The cell subset or site label of this sample denotes: CD45RO+ enriched T cells. The TCR comes from a woman aged 18-30 years in good health. The sequence links TRBV24-1 to TRBJ2-3; TRBD1 aligns with 8 central bases. The DNA sequence follows: TGTGCCACCAGTGAGGGCCAGGGGGCCCAACACACAGATACGCAGTATTTT. This codes for CATSEGQGAQHTDTQYF.